This entry describes one TCR beta chain. As yet, its antigen is unknown. The data are from a study of OX40 agonist ivuxolimab in advanced cancers. Study context: Enrolled patients in dose escalation had cancers that were hepatocellular carcinoma, melanoma, renal cell or head and neck cancer. Therapy given before enrollment (anti-PD-1, anti-PD-L1 or anti-CTLA-4) was allowed, and roughly 41% had some. General study results and limits: Dose levels from 0.1 to 3.0 mg/kg saw CD4+ and CD8+ blood T cells expand clonally by week 6. Relative to CD4+, CD8+ T cells held more expanded clones on average.

Libraries were prepared by immunoSEQ multiplex PCR; TCRdb keeps only in-frame clonotypes and omits some of them. Altogether over 14,000 clones are present, over 65% being singletons, with the ten largest covering 30% to 45%. The ends lost 6 bases at V and 3 bases at J; junction bases unmatched: 3. Germline V gene data show CDR1 as SEHNR and CDR2 as FQNEAQ (reference sequence). CDR3 length equals 13 residues. This sample comprised CD4+ or CD8+ T cells sorted from blood, obtained in a trial of the OX40 agonist ivuxolimab. This clonotype originated in an adult with an advanced solid tumor such as melanoma, head and neck, liver or kidney cancer. The V call is TRBV7-9, the J call TRBJ2-7, with 9 bases identical to TRBD1. CDR3 sequence (DNA): TGTGCCAGCAGACCGGGACAGGGCTACGAGCAGTACTTC. This translates into CASRPGQGYEQYF.